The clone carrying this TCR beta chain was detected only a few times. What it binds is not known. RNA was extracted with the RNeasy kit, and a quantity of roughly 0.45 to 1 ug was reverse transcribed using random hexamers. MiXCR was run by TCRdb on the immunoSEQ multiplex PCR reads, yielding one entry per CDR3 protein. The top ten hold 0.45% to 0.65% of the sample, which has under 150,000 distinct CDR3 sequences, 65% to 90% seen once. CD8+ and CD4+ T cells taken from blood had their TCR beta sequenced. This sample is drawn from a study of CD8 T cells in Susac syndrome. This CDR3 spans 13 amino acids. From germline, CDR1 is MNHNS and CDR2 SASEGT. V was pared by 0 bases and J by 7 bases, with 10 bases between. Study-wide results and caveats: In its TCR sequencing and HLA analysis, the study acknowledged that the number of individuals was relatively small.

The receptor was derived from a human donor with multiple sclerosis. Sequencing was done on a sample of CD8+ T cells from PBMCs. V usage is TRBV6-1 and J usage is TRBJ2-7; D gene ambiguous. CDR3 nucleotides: TGTGCCAGCAGTGAAGCGCGGTTTCATGAGCAGTACTTC. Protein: CASSEARFHEQYF.